The 19 T cell receptor beta chains below all came from one sample that was sequenced in a study of vaccination and CD4 T cells after COVID-19. Oncomine TCR Beta short-read sequencing was applied to DNA from cultured CD4+ T cells. Via MiXCR, TCRdb re-called the PCR reads, giving one row per CDR3 protein. Of roughly 16,000 distinct CDR3 sequences listed, about 28% were seen once; the top ten hold roughly 20%. Treatment defined: roughly nine-day PBMC culture with coronavirus spike peptide pools or control peptides (ViraFEST assay). Their antigen targets remain unknown. Sequencing input: cultured CD4+ T cells from blood. Source of these receptors: a human donor with COVID-19.

This rearrangement joins TRBV10-1 to TRBJ2-5, with D uncertain. Trimming took off 4 bases at V and 1 base at J, with 19 bases between the two ends. The germline V gene has CDR1 WNHNN and CDR2 SYGVQD (reference sequence). This CDR3 is built from 17 residues. The DNA for the CDR3 is TGCGCCAGCAGTGTCCCCGAAATGGGCATGACCCAAGAGACCCAGTACTTC. Amino acid sequence: CASSVPEMGMTQETQYF.

This clonotype was seen a handful of times. The chain employs TRBV11-3 and TRBJ1-2; 11 bases fit TRBD1. This CDR3 spans 15 amino acids. J was trimmed by 3 bases and V by 5 bases; bases with no gene match: 5. Germline lookup yields CDR1 SGHNT and CDR2 YENEEA. Here the CDR3 reads CASSLGTGGYYGYTF. The CDR3 DNA sequence: TGTGCCAGCAGCCTAGGGACAGGGGGATACTATGGCTACACCTTC.

V and J are TRBV14 and TRBJ2-5; 9 bases line up with TRBD2. This CDR3 has 15 residues. Germline V CDR1 and CDR2: SGHDN, FVKESK. V shed 4 bases and J 4 bases; nucleotides not matched to a gene: 7. Written as DNA, the CDR3 is TGTGCCAGCAGCCCCAGGACTAGCGTACTAGAGACCCAGTACTTC. This codes for CASSPRTSVLETQYF.

This clonotype was detected a few times. This chain links TRBV11-3 with TRBJ2-7; D could derive from TRBD1 or TRBD2 (5 bases each). V was shortened by 5 bases and J by 1 base, with 27 bases between the two germline ends. Germline V gives CDR1 SGHNT, CDR2 YENEEA. CDR3 length equals 19 residues. The CDR3 nucleotides are TGTGCCAGCAGCCAAGGACCAGATTTTGGCAGAGGGGATTCCTACGAGCAGTACTTC. Amino acid sequence: CASSQGPDFGRGDSYEQYF.

The rearrangement uses TRBV28 and TRBJ1-1; D not resolved. This CDR3 has 14 amino acids. V lost 6 bases to trimming and J lost 4 bases, with 15 bases between them. Germline values: CDR1 MDHEN, CDR2 SYDVKM. The CDR3 protein is CASRPREPVTEAFF. In DNA, the CDR3 is TGTGCCAGCAGACCCCGGGAACCGGTCACTGAAGCTTTCTTT.

V and J are TRBV9 and TRBJ2-2; 11 nucleotides agree with TRBD2. With V trimmed by 0 bases and J by 5 bases, 6 bases remained unmatched. The CDR3 is 17 amino acids. Germline V gives CDR1 SGDLS, CDR2 YYNGEE. In DNA, the CDR3 is TGTGCCAGCAGCGTAGCCGCTAGCGGGGGGCGTACCGGGGAGCTGTTTTTT. Protein sequence: CASSVAASGGRTGELFF.

The V gene is TRBV4-3, the J gene TRBJ2-5; the match to TRBD2 covers 12 bases. CDR3 size: 16 residues. Germline loops: CDR1 LGHNA, CDR2 YSLEER. J was trimmed by 5 bases and V by 0 bases; bases with no gene match: 4. The CDR3 region is CASSQEASGGVETQYF. As DNA, the CDR3 is TGCGCCAGCAGCCAAGAGGCTAGCGGGGGGGTGGAGACCCAGTACTTC.

This chain connects TRBV27 to TRBJ2-7; weak D call: TRBD2 (6 bases). Trimming removed 4 bases at V and 2 bases at J, with 15 bases between. This CDR3 has 15 amino acids. Germline loops: CDR1 MNHEY, CDR2 SMNVEV (reference sequence). CDR3 in DNA: TGTGCCAGCAGTTCGAGACTAGTCCCCCCCTACGAGCAGTACTTC. Translating gives CASSSRLVPPYEQYF.

The chain combines TRBV6-5 with TRBJ2-7; 8 bases map to TRBD2. The germline gives CDR1 MNHEY, CDR2 SVGAGI. The length of the CDR3 is 17 residues. V was clipped by 0 bases and J by 1 base; unmatched bases: 8. Written as DNA, the CDR3 is TGTGCCAGCAGTTACTCGAATCGGCTAGCGGGTTCCTACGAGCAGTACTTC. It encodes CASSYSNRLAGSYEQYF.

This clonotype was counted a few times. This chain joins TRBV20-1 and TRBJ2-3; TRBD2 is a possible D gene (5 bases). The CDR3 extends over 14 amino acids. Per germline, CDR1 DFQATT and CDR2 SNEGSKA (reference sequence). Trimming took off 3 bases at V and 8 bases at J, with 18 bases between the two ends. CDR3 DNA: TGCAGTGCTAGGGTCCGGGGTCCCTCGGGTACGCAGTATTTT. It translates to CSARVRGPSGTQYF.

This sequence joins TRBV6-1 and TRBJ1-6, with D uncertain. There are 12 residues in the CDR3. Per germline, CDR1 MNHNS and CDR2 SASEGT. Trimming removed 7 bases from V and 9 bases from J, with 10 bases in between. CDR3 in DNA: TGTGCCAGCACCGCCCCCGGTTCACCCCTCCACTTT. Translating it yields CASTAPGSPLHF.

The V call is TRBV6-1, the J call TRBJ2-3; D remains unclear. The CDR3 totals 15 residues. Germline CDR1 reads MNHNS; CDR2 reads SASEGT. The V and J ends lost 2 bases and 1 base respectively, with 10 bases between them. The CDR3 loop reads CASSEQLGRTDTQYF. The CDR3 DNA is TGTGCCAGCAGTGAACAGCTCGGTCGCACAGATACGCAGTATTTT.

By share, this clonotype ranks as medium-sized (0.01 to 0.1%). This chain connects TRBV21-1 to TRBJ1-5. TRBV21-1 is a pseudogene locus. The CDR3 contains 16 residues. The CDR3 DNA reads as TGTGCCAGCAGCAAACAAAGGGAGAACGGAGTGGAGCCCCAGCATTTT. It codes for CASSKQRENGVEPQHF.

This clonotype occurred a few times. The V call is TRBV7-2, the J call TRBJ1-1; D is undetermined. Germline V lookup: CDR1 SGHTA, CDR2 FQGNSA. The CDR3 totals 13 residues. V was trimmed by 4 bases and J by 1 base, leaving 7 bases between them. The CDR3 sequence is CASSSRQNTEAFF. The CDR3, as DNA: TGTGCCAGCAGCTCGCGACAGAACACTGAAGCTTTCTTT.

The chain links TRBV7-6 to TRBJ2-1, with D maybe TRBD1 (6 bases). The CDR3 runs to 15 residues. Germline V lookup: CDR1 SGHVS, CDR2 FNYEAQ. The V end was cut by 4 bases, the J end by 5 bases, with 15 bases between. This CDR3 is CASSSPDRFNNEQFF. The CDR3 DNA follows: TGTGCCAGCAGCTCGCCCGACAGGTTCAACAATGAGCAGTTCTTC.

This clonotype is classed as medium-sized. The chain carries TRBV7-3 and TRBJ2-5; tentatively, D is TRBD1 (6 bases). Germline loops: CDR1 SGHTA, CDR2 FQGTGA. Trimming pared 4 bases from V and 1 base from J, leaving 7 bases between. This CDR3 is 13 amino acids long. The CDR3 region is CASSYRAQETQYF. The CDR3 nucleotides are TGTGCCAGCAGCTACAGGGCCCAAGAGACCCAGTACTTC.

The chain joins TRBV6-5 to TRBJ1-4; no firm D call. V lost 2 bases, J lost 6 bases, and 13 bases lay in between. Germline V gene data show CDR1 as MNHEY and CDR2 as SVGAGI. The length of the CDR3 is 15 residues. CDR3 DNA: TGTGCCAGCAGTTACGATGGGCGGACTGATGAAAAACTGTTTTTT. Its translation: CASSYDGRTDEKLFF.

Remarks on this clonotype: The conserved closing phenylalanine or tryptophan is absent in this CDR3, likely reflecting a read error. The rearrangement uses TRBV20-1 and TRBJ1-5; 10 bases map to TRBD1. There are 12 residues in the CDR3. The V and J ends lost 6 bases and 7 bases, in that order; junction bases with no gene match: 3. Germline V gene sequence: CDR1 DFQATT, CDR2 SNEGSKA (reference sequence). The CDR3 DNA follows: TGCAGTGCCGGGGACAGGGGACAGCCCCAGCATTCT. Translation: CSAGDRGQPQHS.

The genes are TRBV5-8 and TRBJ2-3; D call uncertain. Germline V gene data show CDR1 as SGHTS and CDR2 as YDEGEE. The germline V and J ends were trimmed by 4 bases and 1 base, with 16 bases remaining between them. This CDR3 spans 16 amino acids. CDR3: CASSIWLGTGTDTQYF. The CDR3 DNA sequence: TGTGCCAGCAGCATCTGGTTAGGTACGGGCACAGATACGCAGTATTTT.